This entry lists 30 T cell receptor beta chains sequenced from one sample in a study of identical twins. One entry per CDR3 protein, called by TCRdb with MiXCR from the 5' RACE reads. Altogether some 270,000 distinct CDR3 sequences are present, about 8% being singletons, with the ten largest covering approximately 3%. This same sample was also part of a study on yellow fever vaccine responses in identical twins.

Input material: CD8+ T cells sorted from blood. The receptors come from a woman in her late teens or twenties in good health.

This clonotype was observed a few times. CDR3 sequence (DNA): TGCAGCGTTGAAGATGGGGCGGGCTATGGCTACACCTTC. Its protein is CSVEDGAGYGYTF. V gene TRBV29-1 combines with J gene TRBJ1-2, with D perhaps TRBD1 (5 bases). V lost 0 bases to trimming and J lost 4 bases, with 9 bases between them. CDR1 and CDR2 (germline): SQVTM, ANQGSEA. CDR3 length: 13 amino acids.

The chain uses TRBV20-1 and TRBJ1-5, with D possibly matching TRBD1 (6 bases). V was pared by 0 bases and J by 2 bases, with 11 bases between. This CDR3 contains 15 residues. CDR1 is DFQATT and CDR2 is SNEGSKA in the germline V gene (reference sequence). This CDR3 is CSARERGLGNQPQHF. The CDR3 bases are TGCAGTGCTAGAGAACGGGGGCTTGGCAATCAGCCCCAGCATTTT.

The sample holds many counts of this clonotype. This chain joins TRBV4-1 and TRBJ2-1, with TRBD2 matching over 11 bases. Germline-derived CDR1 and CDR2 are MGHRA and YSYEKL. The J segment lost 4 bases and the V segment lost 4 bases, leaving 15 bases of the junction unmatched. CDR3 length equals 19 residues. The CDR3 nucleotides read TGCGCCAGCAGCCTAATAGATCTAGCGGGAGGAGAGGGGTACAATGAGCAGTTCTTC. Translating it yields CASSLIDLAGGEGYNEQFF.

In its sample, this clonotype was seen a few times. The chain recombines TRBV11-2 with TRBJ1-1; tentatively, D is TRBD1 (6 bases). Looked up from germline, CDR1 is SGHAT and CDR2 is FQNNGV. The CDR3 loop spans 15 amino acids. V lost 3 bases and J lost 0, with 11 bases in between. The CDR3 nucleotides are TGTGCCAGCAGCTTTACAGGGAAGATGAACACTGAAGCTTTCTTT. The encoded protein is CASSFTGKMNTEAFF.

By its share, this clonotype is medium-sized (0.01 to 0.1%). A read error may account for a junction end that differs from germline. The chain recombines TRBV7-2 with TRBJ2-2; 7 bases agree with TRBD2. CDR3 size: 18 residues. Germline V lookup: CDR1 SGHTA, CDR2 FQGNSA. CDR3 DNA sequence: TGTGCCAGCAGCCTAGCGGTGGGGCAGGCCCTAAACACCGGGGAGCTGTTTTTT. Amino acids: CASSLAVGQALNTGELFF. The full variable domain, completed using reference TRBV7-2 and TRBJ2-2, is GAGVSQSPSNKVTEKGKDVELRCDPISGHTALYWYRQSLGQGLEFLIYFQGNSAPDKSGLPSDRFSAERTGGSVSTLTIQRTQQEDSAVYLCASSLAVGQALNTGELFFGEGSRLTVL.

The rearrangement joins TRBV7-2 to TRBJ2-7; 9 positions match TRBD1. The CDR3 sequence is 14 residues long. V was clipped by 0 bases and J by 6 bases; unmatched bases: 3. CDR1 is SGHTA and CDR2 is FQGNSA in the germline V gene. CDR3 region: CASSLAGTGIEQYF. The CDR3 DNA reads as TGTGCCAGCAGCTTAGCCGGGACAGGGATCGAGCAGTACTTC. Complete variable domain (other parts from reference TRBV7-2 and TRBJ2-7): GAGVSQSPSNKVTEKGKDVELRCDPISGHTALYWYRQSLGQGLEFLIYFQGNSAPDKSGLPSDRFSAERTGGSVSTLTIQRTQQEDSAVYLCASSLAGTGIEQYFGPGTRLTVT.

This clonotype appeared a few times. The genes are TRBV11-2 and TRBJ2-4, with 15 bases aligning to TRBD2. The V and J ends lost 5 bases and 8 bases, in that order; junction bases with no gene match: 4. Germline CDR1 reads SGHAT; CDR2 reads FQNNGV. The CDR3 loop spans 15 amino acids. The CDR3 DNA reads TGTGCCAGCAGCCTGGGACTAGCGGGGGGCGACATTCAGTACTTC. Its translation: CASSLGLAGGDIQYF.

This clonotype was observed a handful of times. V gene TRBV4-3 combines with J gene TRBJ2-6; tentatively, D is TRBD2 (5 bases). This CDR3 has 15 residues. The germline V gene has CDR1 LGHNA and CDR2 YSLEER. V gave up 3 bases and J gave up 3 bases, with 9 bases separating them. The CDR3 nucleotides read TGCGCCAGCAGCCATCAAGCGGATGGGGCCAACGTCCTGACTTTC. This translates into CASSHQADGANVLTF.

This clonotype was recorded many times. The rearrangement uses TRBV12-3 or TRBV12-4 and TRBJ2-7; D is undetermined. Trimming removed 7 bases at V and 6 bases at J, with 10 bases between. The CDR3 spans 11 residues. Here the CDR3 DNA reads TGTGCCAGCATGCTCTGGGGCGAGCAGTACTTC. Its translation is CASMLWGEQYF.

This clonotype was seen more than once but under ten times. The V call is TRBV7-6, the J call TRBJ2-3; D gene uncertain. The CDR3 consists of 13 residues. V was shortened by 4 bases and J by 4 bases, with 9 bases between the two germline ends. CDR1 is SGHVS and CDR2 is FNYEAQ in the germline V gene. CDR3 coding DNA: TGTGCCAGCAGCTGGTCAGACCCAGATACGCAGTATTTT. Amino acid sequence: CASSWSDPDTQYF.

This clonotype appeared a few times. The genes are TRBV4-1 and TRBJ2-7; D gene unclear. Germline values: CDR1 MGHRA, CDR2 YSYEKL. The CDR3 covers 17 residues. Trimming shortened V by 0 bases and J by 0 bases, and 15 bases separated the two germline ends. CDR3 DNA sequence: TGCGCCAGCAGCCAAGATCCAGAGACGGTAAGCTCCTACGAGCAGTACTTC. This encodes CASSQDPETVSSYEQYF.

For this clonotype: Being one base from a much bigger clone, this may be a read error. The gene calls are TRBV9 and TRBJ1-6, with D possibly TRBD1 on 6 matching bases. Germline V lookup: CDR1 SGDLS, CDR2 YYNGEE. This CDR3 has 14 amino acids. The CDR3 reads CASSPGQGNSPPHF. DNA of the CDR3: TGTGCCAGCAGCCCAGGGCAGGGGAATTCACCCCCCCACTTT. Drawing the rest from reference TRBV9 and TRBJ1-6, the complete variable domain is DSGVTQTPKHLITATGQRVTLRCSPRSGDLSVYWYQQSLDQGLQFLIQYYNGEERAKGNILERFSAQQFPDLHSELNLSSLELGDSALYFCASSPGQGNSPPHFGNGTRLTVT.

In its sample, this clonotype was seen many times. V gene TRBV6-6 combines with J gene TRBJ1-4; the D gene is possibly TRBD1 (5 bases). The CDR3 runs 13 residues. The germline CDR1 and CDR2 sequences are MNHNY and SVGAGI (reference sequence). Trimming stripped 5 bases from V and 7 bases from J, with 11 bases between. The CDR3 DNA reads TGTGCCAGCAGTAAAGGGGAGGTTGAAAAACTGTTTTTT. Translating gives CASSKGEVEKLFF.

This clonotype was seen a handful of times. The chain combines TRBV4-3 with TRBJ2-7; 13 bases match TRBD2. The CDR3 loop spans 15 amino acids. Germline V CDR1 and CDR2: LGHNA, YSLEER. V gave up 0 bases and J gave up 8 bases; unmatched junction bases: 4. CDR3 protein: CASSQDTSGRGQQYF. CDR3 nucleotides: TGCGCCAGCAGCCAAGATACTAGCGGGAGGGGGCAGCAGTACTTC.

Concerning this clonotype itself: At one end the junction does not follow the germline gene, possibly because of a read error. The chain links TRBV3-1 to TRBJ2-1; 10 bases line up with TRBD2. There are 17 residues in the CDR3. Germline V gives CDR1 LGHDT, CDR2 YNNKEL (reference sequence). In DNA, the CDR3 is TGTGCCAGCTGCCAAGTCGGAAGCGGGAGGGCCGAAAATGAGCAGTTCTTC. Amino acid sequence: CASCQVGSGRAENEQFF.

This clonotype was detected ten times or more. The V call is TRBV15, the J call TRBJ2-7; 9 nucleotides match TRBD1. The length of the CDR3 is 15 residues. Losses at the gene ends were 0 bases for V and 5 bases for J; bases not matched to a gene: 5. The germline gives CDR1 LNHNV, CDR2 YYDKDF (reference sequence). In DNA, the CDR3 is TGTGCCACCAGCAGAGATTTACAGGGGGCCAACGAGCAGTACTTC. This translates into CATSRDLQGANEQYF.

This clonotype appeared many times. The CDR3 loop reads CASSYGLAGGNTDTQYF. The CDR3 DNA sequence: TGTGCCAGCAGTTACGGACTAGCGGGAGGGAACACAGATACGCAGTATTTT. The chain employs TRBV28 and TRBJ2-3; TRBD2 matches at 15 bases. This CDR3 region has 17 residues. V was clipped by 4 bases and J by 2 bases; unmatched bases: 4. Germline loops: CDR1 MDHEN, CDR2 SYDVKM.

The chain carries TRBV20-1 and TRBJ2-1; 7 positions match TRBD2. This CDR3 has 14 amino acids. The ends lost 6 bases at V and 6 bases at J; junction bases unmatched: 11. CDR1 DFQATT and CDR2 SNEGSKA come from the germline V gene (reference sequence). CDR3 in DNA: TGCAGTGCCCAGCCGGGGGGAAACATCAATGAGCAGTTCTTC. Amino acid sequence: CSAQPGGNINEQFF.

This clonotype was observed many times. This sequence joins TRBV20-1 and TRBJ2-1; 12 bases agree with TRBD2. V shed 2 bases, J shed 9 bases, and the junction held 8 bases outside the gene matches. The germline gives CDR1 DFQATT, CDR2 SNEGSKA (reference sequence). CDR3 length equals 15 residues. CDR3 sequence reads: CSARSPSGGASEQFF. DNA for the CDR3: TGCAGTGCTAGATCCCCTAGCGGGGGGGCCAGTGAGCAGTTCTTC.

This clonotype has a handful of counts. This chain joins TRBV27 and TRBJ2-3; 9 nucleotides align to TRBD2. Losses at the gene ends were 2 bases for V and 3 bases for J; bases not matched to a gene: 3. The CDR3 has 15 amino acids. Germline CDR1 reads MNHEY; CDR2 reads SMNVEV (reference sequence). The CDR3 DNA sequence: TGTGCCAGCAGTTTAGGCGGGAGGGTAACAGATACGCAGTATTTT. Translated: CASSLGGRVTDTQYF.

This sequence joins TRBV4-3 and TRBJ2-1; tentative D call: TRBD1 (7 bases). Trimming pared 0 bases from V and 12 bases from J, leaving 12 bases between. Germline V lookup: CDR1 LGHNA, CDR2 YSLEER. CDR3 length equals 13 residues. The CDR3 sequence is CASSQDRGARQFF. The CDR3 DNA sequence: TGCGCCAGCAGCCAAGACAGGGGGGCAAGGCAGTTCTTC.

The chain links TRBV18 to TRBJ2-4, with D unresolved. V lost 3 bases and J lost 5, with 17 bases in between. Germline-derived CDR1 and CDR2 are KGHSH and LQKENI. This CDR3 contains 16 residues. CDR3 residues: CASSPPGIGSENIQYF. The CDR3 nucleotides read TGTGCCAGCTCACCGCCTGGCATAGGCAGCGAAAACATTCAGTACTTC.

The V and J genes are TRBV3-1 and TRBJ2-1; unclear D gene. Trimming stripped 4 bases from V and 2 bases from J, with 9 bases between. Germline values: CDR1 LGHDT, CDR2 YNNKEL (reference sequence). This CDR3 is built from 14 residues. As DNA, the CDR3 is TGTGCCAGCAGCCCACGTGTACCCTACAATGAGCAGTTCTTC. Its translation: CASSPRVPYNEQFF.

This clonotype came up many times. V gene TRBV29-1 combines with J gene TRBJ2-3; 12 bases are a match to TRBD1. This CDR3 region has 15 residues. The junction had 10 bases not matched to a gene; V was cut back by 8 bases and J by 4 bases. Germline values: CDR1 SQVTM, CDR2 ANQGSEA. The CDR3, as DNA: TGCAGCTCCGAAACCGGGACAGGGGGCCCAGATACGCAGTATTTT. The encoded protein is CSSETGTGGPDTQYF.

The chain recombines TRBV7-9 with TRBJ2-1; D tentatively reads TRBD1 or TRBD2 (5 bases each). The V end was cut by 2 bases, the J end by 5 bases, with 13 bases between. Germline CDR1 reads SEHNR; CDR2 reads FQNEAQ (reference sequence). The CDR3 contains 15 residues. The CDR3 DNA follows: TGTGCCAGCAGCTTAATAGGGGACGGTAACAATGAGCAGTTCTTC. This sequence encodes CASSLIGDGNNEQFF.

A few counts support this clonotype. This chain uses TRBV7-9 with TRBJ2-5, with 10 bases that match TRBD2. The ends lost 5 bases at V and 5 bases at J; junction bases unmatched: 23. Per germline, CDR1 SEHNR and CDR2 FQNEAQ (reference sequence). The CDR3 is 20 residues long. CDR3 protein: CASSGPDSVASGSGMETQYF. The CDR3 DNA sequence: TGTGCCAGCAGCGGACCCGACAGTGTGGCTAGCGGGAGCGGGATGGAGACCCAGTACTTC.

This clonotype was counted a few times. The CDR3: CASSLFADTGELFF. The DNA of the CDR3 is TGCGCCAGCAGCTTGTTTGCCGACACCGGGGAGCTGTTTTTT. The chain couples TRBV5-1 to TRBJ2-2; unclear D gene. This CDR3 contains 14 residues. The germline V and J ends were trimmed by 1 base and 3 bases, with 7 bases remaining between them. Germline CDR1 reads SGHRS; CDR2 reads YFSETQ.

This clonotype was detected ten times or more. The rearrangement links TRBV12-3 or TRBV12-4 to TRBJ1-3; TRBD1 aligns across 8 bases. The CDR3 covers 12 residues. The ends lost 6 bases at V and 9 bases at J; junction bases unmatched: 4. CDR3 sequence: CASSWTGSTIYF. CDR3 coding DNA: TGTGCCAGCAGCTGGACAGGGTCCACCATATATTTT.

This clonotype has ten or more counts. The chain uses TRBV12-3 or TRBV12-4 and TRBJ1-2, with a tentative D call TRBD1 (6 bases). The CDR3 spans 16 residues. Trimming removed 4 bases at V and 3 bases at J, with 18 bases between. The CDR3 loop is CASSSLAGGRDYGYTF. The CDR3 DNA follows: TGTGCCAGCAGTTCGCTCGCCGGGGGGCGAGACTATGGCTACACCTTC.

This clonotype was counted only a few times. The CDR3 DNA reads TGTGCCAGCATTCCGGGACAGGGTTCAGGAGATGAAAAACTGTTTTTT. This gives the protein CASIPGQGSGDEKLFF. The chain has TRBV6-1 and TRBJ1-4; 9 bases fit TRBD1. This CDR3 is built from 16 residues. J was trimmed by 6 bases and V by 7 bases; bases with no gene match: 12. Germline V lookup: CDR1 MNHNS, CDR2 SASEGT.